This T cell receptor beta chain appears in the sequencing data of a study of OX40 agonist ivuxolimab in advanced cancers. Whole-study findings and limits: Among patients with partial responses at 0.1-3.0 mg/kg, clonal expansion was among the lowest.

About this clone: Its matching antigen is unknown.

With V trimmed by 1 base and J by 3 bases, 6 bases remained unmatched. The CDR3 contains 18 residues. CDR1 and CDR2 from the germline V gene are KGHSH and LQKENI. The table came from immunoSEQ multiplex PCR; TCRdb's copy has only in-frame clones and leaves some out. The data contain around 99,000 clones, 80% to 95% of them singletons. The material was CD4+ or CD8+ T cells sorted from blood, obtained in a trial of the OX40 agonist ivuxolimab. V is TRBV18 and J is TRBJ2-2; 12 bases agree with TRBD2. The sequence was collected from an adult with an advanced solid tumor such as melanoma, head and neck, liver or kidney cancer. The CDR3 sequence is CASSPRLAGARDTGELFF. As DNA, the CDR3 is TGTGCCAGCTCACCACGACTAGCGGGGGCAAGGGACACCGGGGAGCTGTTTTTT. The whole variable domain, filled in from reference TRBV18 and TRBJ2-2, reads NAGVMQNPRHLVRRRGQEARLRCSPMKGHSHVYWYRQLPEEGLKFMVYLQKENIIDESGMPKERFSAEFPKEGPSILRIQQVVRGDSAAYFCASSPRLAGARDTGELFFGEGSRLTVL.